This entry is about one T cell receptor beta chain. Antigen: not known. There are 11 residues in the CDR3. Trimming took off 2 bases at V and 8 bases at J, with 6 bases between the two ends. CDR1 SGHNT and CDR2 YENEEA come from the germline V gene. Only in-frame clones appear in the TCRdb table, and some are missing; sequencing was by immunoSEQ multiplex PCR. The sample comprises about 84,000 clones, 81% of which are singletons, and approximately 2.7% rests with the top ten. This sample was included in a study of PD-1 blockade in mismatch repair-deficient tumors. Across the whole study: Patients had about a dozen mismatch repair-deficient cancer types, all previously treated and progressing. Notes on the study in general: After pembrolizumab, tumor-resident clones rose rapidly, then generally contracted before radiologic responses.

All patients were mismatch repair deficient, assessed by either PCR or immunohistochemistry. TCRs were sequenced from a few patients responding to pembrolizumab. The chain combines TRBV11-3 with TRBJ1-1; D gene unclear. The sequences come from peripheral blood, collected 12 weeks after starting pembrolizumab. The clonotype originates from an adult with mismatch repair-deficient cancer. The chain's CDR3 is CASSLNNEAFF. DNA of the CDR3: TGTGCCAGCAGCTTAAACAACGAAGCTTTCTTT. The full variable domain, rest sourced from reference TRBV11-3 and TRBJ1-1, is EAGVVQSPRYKIIEKKQPVAFWCNPISGHNTLYWYLQNLGQGPELLIRYENEEAVDDSQLPKDRFSAERLKGVDSTLKIQPAELGDSAVYLCASSLNNEAFFGQGTRLTVV.